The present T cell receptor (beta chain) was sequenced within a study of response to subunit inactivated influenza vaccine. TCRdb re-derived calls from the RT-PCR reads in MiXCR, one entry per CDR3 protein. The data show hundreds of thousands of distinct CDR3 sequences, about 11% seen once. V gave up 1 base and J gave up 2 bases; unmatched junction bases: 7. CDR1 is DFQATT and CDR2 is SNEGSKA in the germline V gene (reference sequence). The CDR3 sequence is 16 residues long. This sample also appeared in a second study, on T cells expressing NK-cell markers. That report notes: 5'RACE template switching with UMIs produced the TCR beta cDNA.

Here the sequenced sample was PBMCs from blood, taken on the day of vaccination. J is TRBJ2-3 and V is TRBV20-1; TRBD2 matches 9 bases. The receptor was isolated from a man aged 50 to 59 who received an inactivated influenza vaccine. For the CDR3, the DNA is TGCAGTGCTAGAGGGGCGGGGGGGCCAGTCACAGATACGCAGTATTTT. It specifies CSARGAGGPVTDTQYF.